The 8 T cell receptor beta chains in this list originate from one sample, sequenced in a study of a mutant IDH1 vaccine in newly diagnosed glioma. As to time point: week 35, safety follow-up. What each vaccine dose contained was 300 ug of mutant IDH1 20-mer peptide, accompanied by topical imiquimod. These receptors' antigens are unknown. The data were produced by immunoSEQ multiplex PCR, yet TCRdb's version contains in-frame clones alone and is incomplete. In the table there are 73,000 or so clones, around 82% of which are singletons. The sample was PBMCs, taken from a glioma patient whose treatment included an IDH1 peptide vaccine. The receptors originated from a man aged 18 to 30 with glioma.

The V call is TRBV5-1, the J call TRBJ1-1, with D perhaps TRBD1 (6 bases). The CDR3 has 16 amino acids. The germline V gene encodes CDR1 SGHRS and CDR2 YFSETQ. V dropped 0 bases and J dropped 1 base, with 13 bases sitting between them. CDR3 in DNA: TGCGCCAGCAGCTTGGAGCCGCAGGGGAAGAACACTGAAGCTTTCTTT. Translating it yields CASSLEPQGKNTEAFF. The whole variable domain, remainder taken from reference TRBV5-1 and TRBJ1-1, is KAGVTQTPRYLIKTRGQQVTLSCSPISGHRSVSWYQQTPGQGLQFLFEYFSETQRNKGNFPGRFSGRQFSNSRSEMNVSTLELGDSALYLCASSLEPQGKNTEAFFGQGTRLTVV.

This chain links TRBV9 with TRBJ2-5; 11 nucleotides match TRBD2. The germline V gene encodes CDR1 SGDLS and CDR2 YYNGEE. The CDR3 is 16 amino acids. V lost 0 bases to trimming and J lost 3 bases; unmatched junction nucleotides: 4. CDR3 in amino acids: CASSVGASGGKETQYF. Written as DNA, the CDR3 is TGTGCCAGCAGCGTAGGGGCTAGCGGGGGGAAAGAGACCCAGTACTTC.

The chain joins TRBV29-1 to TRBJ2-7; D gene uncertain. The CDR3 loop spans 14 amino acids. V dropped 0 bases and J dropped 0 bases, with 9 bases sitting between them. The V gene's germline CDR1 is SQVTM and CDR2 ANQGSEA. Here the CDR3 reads CSVEEGWSSYEQYF. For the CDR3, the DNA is TGCAGCGTTGAAGAAGGATGGAGCTCCTACGAGCAGTACTTC.

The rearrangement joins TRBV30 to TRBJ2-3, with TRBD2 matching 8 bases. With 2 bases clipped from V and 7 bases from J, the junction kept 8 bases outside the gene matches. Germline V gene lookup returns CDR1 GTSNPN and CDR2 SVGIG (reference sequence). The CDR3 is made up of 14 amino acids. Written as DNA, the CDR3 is TGTGCCTGGAGTTCAGGCGGGGGGTCGAATACGCAGTATTTT. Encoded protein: CAWSSGGGSNTQYF.

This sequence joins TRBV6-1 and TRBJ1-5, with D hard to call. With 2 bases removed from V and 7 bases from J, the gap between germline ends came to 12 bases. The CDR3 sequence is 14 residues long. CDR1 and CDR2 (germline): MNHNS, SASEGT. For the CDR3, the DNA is TGTGCCAGCAGTGAAAGTACAGCCTGGCAGCCCCAGCATTTT. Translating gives CASSESTAWQPQHF.

CDR3 nucleotides: TGTGCCAGCAGACGACAGGGAGACCTCCAGGAGACCCAGTACTTC. Protein product: CASRRQGDLQETQYF. The chain recombines TRBV5-6 with TRBJ2-5, with 7 bases that match TRBD1. V shed 5 bases, J shed 5 bases, and the junction held 12 bases outside the gene matches. The CDR3 is made up of 15 amino acids. Germline values: CDR1 SGHDT, CDR2 YYEEEE.

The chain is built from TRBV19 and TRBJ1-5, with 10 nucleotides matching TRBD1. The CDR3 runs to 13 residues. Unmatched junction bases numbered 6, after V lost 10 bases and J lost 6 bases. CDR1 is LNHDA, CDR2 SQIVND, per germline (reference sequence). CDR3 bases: TGTGCCACCAGGGGACAGGGGCCTCAGCCCCAGCATTTT. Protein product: CATRGQGPQPQHF.

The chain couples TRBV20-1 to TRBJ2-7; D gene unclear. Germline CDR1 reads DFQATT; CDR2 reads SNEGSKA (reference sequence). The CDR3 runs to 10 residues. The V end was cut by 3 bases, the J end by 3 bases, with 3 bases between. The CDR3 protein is CSASDYEQYF. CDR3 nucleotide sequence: TGCAGTGCTAGTGACTACGAGCAGTACTTC.